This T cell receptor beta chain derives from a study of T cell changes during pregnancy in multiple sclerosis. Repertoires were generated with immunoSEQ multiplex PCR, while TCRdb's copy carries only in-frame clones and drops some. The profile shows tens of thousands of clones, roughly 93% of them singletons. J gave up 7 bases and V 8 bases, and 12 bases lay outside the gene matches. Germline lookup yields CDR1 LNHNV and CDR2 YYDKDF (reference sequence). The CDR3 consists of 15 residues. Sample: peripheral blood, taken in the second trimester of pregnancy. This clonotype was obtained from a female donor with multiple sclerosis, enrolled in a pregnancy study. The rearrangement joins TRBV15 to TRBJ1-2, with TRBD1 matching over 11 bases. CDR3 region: CATGGPGQGVFGYTF. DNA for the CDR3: TGTGCCACCGGGGGCCCGGGACAGGGGGTTTTTGGCTACACCTTC.